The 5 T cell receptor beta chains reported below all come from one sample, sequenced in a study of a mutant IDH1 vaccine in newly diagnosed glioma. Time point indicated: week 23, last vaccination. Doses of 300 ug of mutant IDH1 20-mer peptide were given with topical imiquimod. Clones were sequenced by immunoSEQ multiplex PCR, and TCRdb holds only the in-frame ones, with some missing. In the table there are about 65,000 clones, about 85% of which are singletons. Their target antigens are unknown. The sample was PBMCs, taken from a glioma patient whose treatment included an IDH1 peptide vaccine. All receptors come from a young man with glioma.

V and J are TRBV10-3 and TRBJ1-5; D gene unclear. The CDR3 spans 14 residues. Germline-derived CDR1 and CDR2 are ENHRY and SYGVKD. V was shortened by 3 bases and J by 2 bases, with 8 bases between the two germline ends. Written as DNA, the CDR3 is TGTGCCATCAGTGAAGACGGGGGCAATCAGCCCCAGCATTTT. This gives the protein CAISEDGGNQPQHF.

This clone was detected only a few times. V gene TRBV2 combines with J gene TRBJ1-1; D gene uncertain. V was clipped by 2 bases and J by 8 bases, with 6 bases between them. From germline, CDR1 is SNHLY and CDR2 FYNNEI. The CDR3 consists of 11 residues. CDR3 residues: CASSERPEAFF. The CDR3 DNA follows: TGTGCCAGCAGTGAAAGGCCAGAAGCTTTCTTT.

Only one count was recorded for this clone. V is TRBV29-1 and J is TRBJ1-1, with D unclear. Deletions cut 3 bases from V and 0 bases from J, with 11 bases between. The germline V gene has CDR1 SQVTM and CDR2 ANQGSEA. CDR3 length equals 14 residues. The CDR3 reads CSVEYRAVNTEAFF. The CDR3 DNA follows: TGCAGCGTTGAGTATAGGGCGGTGAACACTGAAGCTTTCTTT.

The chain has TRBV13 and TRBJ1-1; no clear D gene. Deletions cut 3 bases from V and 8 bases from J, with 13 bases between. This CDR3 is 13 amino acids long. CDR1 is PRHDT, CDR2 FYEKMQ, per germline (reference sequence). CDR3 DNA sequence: TGTGCCAGCAGCTTCTCTGACGGCCGAGAAGCTTTCTTT. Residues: CASSFSDGREAFF.

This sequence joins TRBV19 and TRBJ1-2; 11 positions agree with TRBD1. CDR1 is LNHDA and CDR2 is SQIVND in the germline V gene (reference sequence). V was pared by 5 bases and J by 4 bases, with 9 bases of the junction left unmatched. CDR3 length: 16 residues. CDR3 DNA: TGTGCCAGTAGTGACGCCCCCGGGACAGGGGGCTATGGCTACACCTTC. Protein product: CASSDAPGTGGYGYTF.